The 11 T cell receptor beta chains presented below share a single source sample, sequenced in a study of cytomegalovirus exposure and HLA in healthy donors. Primers included in the PCR were 60 Vbeta and 13 Jbeta primers. Here immunoSEQ multiplex PCR was the method, and the copy in TCRdb shows in-frame clones only, minus some. The repertoire includes about 150,000 clones, 79% of them detected once, and roughly 3.6% sits in the top ten. The specimen sequenced was PBMCs. These TCRs come from a human donor in good health.

This clone was recorded only once. The chain is built from TRBV7-9 and TRBJ1-4, with 10 bases matching TRBD1. Germline CDR1 and CDR2: SEHNR and FQNEAQ (reference sequence). CDR3 length equals 15 residues. V lost 2 bases, J lost 10 bases, and 7 bases stayed unmatched. The CDR3 nucleotides read TGTGCCAGCAGCTTATCAACCGGACAGGGGGGAAAACTGTTTTTT. Its protein is CASSLSTGQGGKLFF.

The V call is TRBV11-2, the J call TRBJ2-3; 12 bases map to TRBD2. The trim removed 1 base at V and 4 bases at J, leaving 9 bases unmatched. CDR3 length equals 18 residues. The germline V gene has CDR1 SGHAT and CDR2 FQNNGV. CDR3 loop: CASSLAVLAGGTADTQYF. CDR3 DNA: TGTGCCAGCAGCTTAGCAGTACTAGCGGGAGGAACAGCAGATACGCAGTATTTT.

A single count supports this clone. The chain recombines TRBV4-3 with TRBJ1-5, with D tentatively TRBD1 (6 bases). Per the germline V gene, CDR1 is LGHNA and CDR2 is YSLEER. V lost 3 bases and J lost 0, with 9 bases in between. This CDR3 comprises 15 residues. CDR3 sequence (DNA): TGCGCCAGCAGCCAGGGGGCGCATAGCAATCAGCCCCAGCATTTT. Translated, it gives CASSQGAHSNQPQHF.

The chain has TRBV2 and TRBJ1-2, with TRBD1 as a possible D gene (5 bases). This CDR3 has 15 residues. The V gene lost 3 bases and the J gene lost 4 bases, with 15 bases spanning the gap. Per germline, CDR1 SNHLY and CDR2 FYNNEI. The CDR3 loop reads CASSELSQGFYGYTF. CDR3 nucleotides: TGTGCCAGCAGTGAGCTTTCTCAGGGTTTCTATGGCTACACCTTC.

This chain links TRBV5-4 with TRBJ2-3; 9 bases map to TRBD2. Losses at the gene ends were 0 bases for V and 5 bases for J; bases not matched to a gene: 4. CDR1 SGHNT and CDR2 YYREEE come from the germline V gene (reference sequence). The CDR3 consists of 15 residues. The CDR3 DNA reads TGTGCCAGCAGCTTGGGAGCGGGGGGAGGAGATACGCAGTATTTT. As protein: CASSLGAGGGDTQYF.

The chain employs TRBV28 and TRBJ2-5; TRBD2 matches 7 bases. The germline V gene has CDR1 MDHEN and CDR2 SYDVKM. The length of the CDR3 is 15 residues. V gave up 7 bases and J gave up 5 bases; unmatched junction bases: 13. The CDR3 here is CASTQTTSTGETQYF. In DNA, the CDR3 is TGTGCCAGCACCCAGACGACTAGCACGGGGGAGACCCAGTACTTC.

The chain uses TRBV20-1 and TRBJ2-7; D remains ambiguous. Germline values: CDR1 DFQATT, CDR2 SNEGSKA (reference sequence). The CDR3 sequence is 10 residues long. V shed 4 bases and J shed 7 bases, with 8 bases lying between them. Here the CDR3 reads CSAKRDEQYF. The CDR3 DNA reads TGCAGTGCTAAAAGAGATGAGCAGTACTTC.

The DNA for the CDR3 is TGCGCCAGCAGCCAAGACGGCAACAGGGTACCGACCGAGCAGTACTTC. This translates into CASSQDGNRVPTEQYF. This sequence joins TRBV4-1 and TRBJ2-5; weak D call: TRBD1 (6 bases). Judging by the DNA end, TRBJ2-7 fits better; the J call may be wrong. This CDR3 is 16 amino acids long. Germline V gives CDR1 MGHRA, CDR2 YSYEKL.

This clone has a handful of counts. The rearrangement links TRBV19 to TRBJ2-5; perhaps TRBD2 as D (6 bases). Germline assignment: CDR1 LNHDA and CDR2 SQIVND (reference sequence). The V and J ends lost 5 bases and 5 bases respectively, with 12 bases between them. The CDR3 has 13 amino acids. This CDR3 is CASSPRRAETQYF. The CDR3 DNA follows: TGTGCCAGTAGTCCCCGGAGGGCTGAGACCCAGTACTTC.

This clone was seen a few times. The chain uses TRBV15 and TRBJ1-2; 8 bases agree with TRBD1. The V and J ends lost 0 bases and 4 bases, in that order; junction bases with no gene match: 16. The CDR3 contains 19 residues. CDR1 and CDR2 (germline): LNHNV, YYDKDF (reference sequence). The CDR3 reads CATSRDRGQRDSLFYGYTF. CDR3 coding DNA: TGTGCCACCAGCAGAGACAGGGGGCAACGAGATTCCCTATTCTATGGCTACACCTTC.

The CDR3 spells CAWSGDRYSGYTF. CDR3 nucleotide sequence: TGTGCCTGGAGTGGGGACAGGTATTCAGGCTACACCTTC. The V gene is TRBV30, the J gene TRBJ1-2, with 8 bases aligning to TRBD1. CDR3 length: 13 amino acids. Germline CDR1 is GTSNPN and CDR2 is SVGIG (reference sequence). V was pared by 1 base and J by 8 bases, with 6 bases of the junction left unmatched.